This paragraph covers one T cell receptor (beta chain) sequence. What it binds is unknown. Version v3.0 of the immunoSEQ assay was performed at survey level. Using immunoSEQ multiplex PCR, the repertoire was profiled, and TCRdb retains in-frame clones only, with some absent. The sample lists about 22,000 clones, 84% occurring once. The data derive from a study of long-term antiretroviral therapy in people with HIV. Study-level results: ART adherence was not documented, and neither viral resistance nor therapy changes had any data.

Unmatched junction bases numbered 5, after V lost 3 bases and J lost 1 base. Germline CDR1 reads MNHEY; CDR2 reads SMNVEV (reference sequence). CDR3 length: 16 residues. The sequence derives from a man aged 25-45 years with HIV. The genes are TRBV27 and TRBJ2-1; TRBD2 aligns across 8 bases. The sequencing here drew on unsorted PBMCs, taken roughly 6.2 years after starting antiretroviral therapy. DNA for the CDR3: TGTGCCAGCAGTTTTATGCGGGAGGCGTCCTACAATGAGCAGTTCTTC. Translating it yields CASSFMREASYNEQFF.